This T cell receptor (beta chain) was retrieved from a study of cytomegalovirus exposure and HLA in healthy donors (dated by TCRdb to the late 2010s). A note on the overall study: According to an earlier analysis of several hundred of the donors, about 179 million T cells yielded 117 million unique TCR beta sequences and more than 250 Gb of sequence data. An earlier analysis of 587 of the donors applied high-throughput TCR beta sequencing to assess whether each TCR beta V gene segment acted as functional or pseudogenic. An early release covering 550 to 700 HLA-typed donors comprised about 300 gigabases of sequencing data and around 86 million unique TCR sequences. In a later analysis, previously published TCR beta repertoires from 600 to 850 donors were re-analyzed and high-resolution HLA genotyping was added so that TCR occurrence patterns could be studied. The aim of the study was to test whether cataloging public T cell receptors could identify signatures of past pathogen exposure. Among about 370 genotyped donors of the cohort, an average of approximately 240,000 unique TCR beta nucleotide sequences was sequenced per donor, of which roughly 18% were non-productive. A later genetic analysis took genome-wide SNP genotypes for about 55% of the roughly 670 donors and used that subset as a discovery cohort. The number of typed donors differed by locus: about 620-630 for A, B, C, DRB1 and DQB1; roughly 510 for DQA1; 606 for DPA1; and roughly 490 for DPB1. The T cell repertoires of 666 subjects were profiled by immunosequencing and related to cytomegalovirus serostatus. Class I and class II HLA loci were covered by the typing at four-digit resolution. Because of strong linkage in the cohort, roughly five DR-DQ haplotypes were treated as single units for association and clustering. Of the 350 to 450 genotyped donors, 75% to 85% were placed in the genetic ancestry cluster associated with self-reported Caucasian donors. Rather than drawing on any new phenotypic data, the later analysis identified candidate immune exposures from TCR beta sequences and the way those sequences occurred across donors. Every discovery cohort repertoire had been produced on one sequencing platform. To predict cytomegalovirus infection status, the study combined high-throughput TCR immunosequencing, statistical association of individual TCRs with disease status, and machine learning. Donor age, sex, ethnicity and CMV serostatus were compiled together with the repertoire data. A separate validation cohort of roughly 130 different subjects was used in addition to the roughly 620-subject first cohort.

CDR1 LNHDA and CDR2 SQIVND were looked up in the germline V gene (reference sequence). CDR3 length: 16 amino acids, cysteine to phenylalanine. Of the read, only the CDR3 DNA is kept; its 48 bases are in frame from base 1. Relative to germline, V is 5 bases shorter and J is 0 bases shorter, with 14 bases between their ends. On this clone: The target of this receptor is not known. The sample holds no much larger clone one base away, and base qualities are not on file.

The cohort consisted of approximately 690 healthy bone marrow donors. Cohort members were all nominally healthy when sampled, although unrecorded immune exposures were likely present. The donor tested CMV seropositive, placing the donor among the 250 to 350 seropositive members of the cohort. Each donor provided a peripheral blood sample, and peripheral blood mononuclear cells were used for TCR beta sequencing. The Qiagen DNeasy Blood Extraction Kit was used to extract genomic DNA from the blood cell samples. On the study overall, not on this receptor specifically: The cohort was sequenced for TCR beta chains only, and without alpha or paired-chain data the features that could be detected were limited. Because HLA typing was missing for some donors at each locus, association tests included only the typed subset. Broadly in line with IMGT annotations, most TCR beta V segments showed up in productive rearrangements about 87% or about 30% of the time in an earlier analysis of 450 to 750 of the donors. According to a later analysis, TCR association rates differed among HLA loci, with DRB1 alleles showing the most associated TCRs and HLA-C alleles showing the fewest. Presence/absence analyses assumed roughly uniform sequencing depth across donors, an assumption that may not hold. The sequencing pipeline was judged likely to have produced a cluster of highly shared sequence variants as a technical artifact. Most TCR sequences were seen in very few donors, while some public TCRs were found in many individuals. A later genetic analysis reported fewer N-insertions in productive TCRs among donors in an Asian-associated ancestry cluster than the roughly 700-donor mean. Correlated functional status among segregating V segments might be attributable to linkage disequilibrium, but an unknown experimental factor could not be ruled out. Most CMV-associated TCR beta chains appeared to be HLA-restricted in a later analysis, and the HLA associations seemed to be driven largely by CMV exposure. When HLA alleles, especially DR and DQ, strongly co-occurred, TCR associations were difficult to assign to individual alleles. In the study, 164 TCR beta chains were listed as associated with cytomegalovirus. Cytomegalovirus status was reported to be diagnosed by the classifier with high specificity and sensitivity in both the original and validation cohorts. The 87-base-pair reads could not distinguish some IMGT-functional V segments, including TRBV6-2 and TRBV6-3, so those segments were excluded. Some 15 rarely observed V segments, including chromosome 9 orphons, were excluded from the earlier analysis of about 610 of the donors because counts were too low. A later genetic analysis associated a missense DCLRE1C variant with V-gene and J-gene trimming of TCR beta chains, and an independent cohort replicated the association. In a later analysis, around 17,000 TCR beta sequences were associated with specific HLA alleles at a false discovery rate of 0.05. A further reported finding was that TCR beta sequences accurately predicted the HLA-A and HLA-B alleles for most subjects in the first cohort. In vitro tests confirmed that a few of the cytomegalovirus-associated TCR beta chains recognize cytomegalovirus antigens. Several of the top co-occurrence clusters appeared to be linked to parvovirus B19, influenza, CMV and Epstein-Barr virus, according to a later analysis. A later analysis found that HLA-associated TCR beta chains were more clonally expanded and had lower generation probabilities than equally common non-associated chains. It was suggested by the authors that the approach could potentially be generalized to other disease states and immunological phenotypes. CMV serostatus was the only immune exposure information available for the cohort.

The library was built by means of the immunoSEQ multiplex PCR assay. For the multiplex PCR, a mixture combining 60 forward primers for TCR Vbeta segments and 13 reverse primers for TCR Jbeta segments was used. The CDR3 region of rearranged TCR beta genes was amplified from genomic DNA with a multiplex PCR assay. On the Illumina HiSeq System, the amplified TCR beta libraries were sequenced as 87-base-pair reads. For the original study's pipeline: Across the 700 or so repertoires, a later analysis counted 78 million or so unique TCR beta chains, 9 million to 14 million of which were shared by at least two donors. To remove PCR and sequencing errors, raw reads were error-corrected and collapsed into unique sequences using a nearest-neighbor algorithm that merged closely related sequences. Alignment of CDR3 sequences to IMGT reference sequences was used to assign V, D and J gene segments. For a sequence to be retained, a match of at least six nucleotides was required to both a V gene segment and a J gene segment. A rearrangement counted as productive if the CDR3 had no stop codons and remained in frame with V and J, and every other rearrangement counted as non-productive. CDR3 was defined by IMGT convention, running from the second conserved V-encoded cysteine to the conserved J-encoded phenylalanine. In an earlier analysis of more than 550 of the donors, sequences lacking an unambiguous match to a single V gene segment were excluded. In an earlier analysis of a few hundred of the donors, V segments were called functional above 56.7% productive rearrangements and were called segregating when the between-donor standard deviation exceeded 5%. A statistical classification framework was built to diagnose cytomegalovirus status from the catalog of TCR beta chain sequences. In a later analysis, V and J genes were assigned by comparing TCR nucleotide sequences against IMGT/GENE-DB human TR gene sequences. In a later analysis, CDR3 sequences and most-parsimonious VDJ recombination scenarios were assigned using the TCRdist pipeline. In a later analysis, each TCR beta chain was defined by its CDR3 amino acid sequence together with its V-gene family, and reads without a unique V-gene family were excluded. A later analysis removed 550 to 700 highly shared, low-generation-probability nucleotide sequences to deal with suspected cross-contamination and a sequencing artifact. In a later analysis, a clonal expansion index for each public chain was calculated from normalized within-repertoire ranks of inferred template counts. A later analysis computed generation probabilities with a VDJ recombination model fitted to out-of-frame rearrangements, and checked the results against IGoR. A later analysis scored TCR-TCR, TCR-HLA and TCR-CMV co-occurrence with hypergeometric tests, applying a repertoire-size bias correction to TCR pairs. In a later analysis, false discovery rates were estimated by permuting HLA or CMV assignments 20 times. In a later analysis, co-occurring TCRs were grouped using DBSCAN, and TCRdist sequence similarity was added for clustering within HLA-allele-positive subsets. Repertoires with fewer than 30,000 or more than 120,000 public chains were left out of co-occurrence clustering, as were five repertoires with anomalous nucleotide sharing. The table was pulled from immuneACCESS by TCRdb, which kept in-frame rearrangements only. Such tables lose some clones; where checked, under half of the loss comes from unresolved V genes, and the rest has no known cause. D and trimming were read from the DNA, whereas the V and J calls and clone size are those reported in that table. The sample contains about 260,000 clones, about 83% of them found a single time. The ten biggest clones cover 1.5% to 2% of the sample.

The chain is made from TRBV19 and TRBJ1-5; the best D guess is TRBD1, with 6 bases matching. This TCR was recovered from a woman aged 40 to 55 in good health and CMV-seropositive. Sequenced input: PBMCs. The CDR3 is CASSSRTETSNQPQHF. The nucleotide sequence reads TGTGCCAGTAGTTCGAGGACAGAAACTAGCAATCAGCCCCAGCATTTT. Where the CDR3 stops, the reference TRBV19 and TRBJ1-5 genes take over; the full variable domain is DGGITQSPKYLFRKEGQNVTLSCEQNLNHDAMYWYRQDPGQGLRLIYYSQIVNDFQKGDIAEGYSVSREKKESFPLTVTSAQKNPTAFYLCASSSRTETSNQPQHFGDGTRLSIL.